One and the same sample provided the 26 T cell receptor beta chains below, sequenced in a study of shared clonotypes between healthy human individuals. Positive CCR7 selection of CD45RO-negative cells yielded the naive CD8 cells, and terminally differentiated effector memory CD45RA+ cells were excluded. Method: immunoSEQ multiplex PCR; TCRdb's copy keeps in-frame clones and lacks some. This table holds hundreds of thousands of clones, approximately 96% found once. Sample: naive CD8+ T cells sorted from blood. The receptors were gathered from a woman under 40 in good health.

This chain connects TRBV7-9 to TRBJ2-1; 9 nucleotides align to TRBD2. Germline lookup yields CDR1 SEHNR and CDR2 FQNEAQ (reference sequence). CDR3 length equals 15 residues. V gave up 4 bases and J gave up 8 bases; unmatched junction bases: 9. The chain's CDR3 is CASSSLSGRDYEQFF. The CDR3 DNA reads TGTGCCAGCAGCTCGCTTAGCGGGAGAGACTATGAGCAGTTCTTC.

This chain joins TRBV5-6 and TRBJ2-7; D not certain. V lost 2 bases and J 3 bases, leaving 12 bases between the germline ends. CDR3 length: 14 residues. Germline V CDR1 and CDR2: SGHDT, YYEEEE. In DNA form, the CDR3 reads TGTGCCAGCAGCTTTAGTCTGGACGGCTACGAGCAGTACTTC. Encoded protein: CASSFSLDGYEQYF. Full variable domain (rest looked up from reference TRBV5-6 and TRBJ2-7): DAGVTQSPTHLIKTRGQQVTLRCSPKSGHDTVSWYQQALGQGPQFIFQYYEEEERQRGNFPDRFSGHQFPNYSSELNVNALLLGDSALYLCASSFSLDGYEQYFGPGTRLTVT.

The rearrangement links TRBV4-1 to TRBJ1-6; a possible D gene is TRBD1 (5 bases). Germline V lookup: CDR1 MGHRA, CDR2 YSYEKL. The V end was cut by 5 bases, the J end by 8 bases, with 16 bases between. The length of the CDR3 is 15 residues. The CDR3 protein is CASSWVGGTDSPLHF. CDR3 bases: TGCGCCAGCAGCTGGGTCGGGGGGACGGATTCACCCCTCCACTTT.

This clone was seen only once. V usage is TRBV6-1 and J usage is TRBJ2-5; 7 bases are shared with TRBD2. This CDR3 has 14 residues. Germline V gives CDR1 MNHNS, CDR2 SASEGT. V shed 7 bases, J shed 4 bases, and the junction held 9 bases outside the gene matches. The CDR3: CASTVLIAGETQYF. The CDR3, as DNA: TGTGCCAGCACCGTACTCATAGCGGGAGAGACCCAGTACTTC.

The rearrangement links TRBV4-1 to TRBJ1-2; TRBD1 matches 7 bases. This CDR3 has 15 amino acids. V shed 0 bases, J shed 4 bases, and the junction held 5 bases outside the gene matches. Germline V lookup: CDR1 MGHRA, CDR2 YSYEKL. The CDR3 sequence: CASSQDRGTLYGYTF. The CDR3 DNA reads as TGCGCCAGCAGCCAAGACAGGGGGACCCTCTATGGCTACACCTTC.

The chain carries TRBV6-5 and TRBJ1-2; 8 bases are shared with TRBD1. With V trimmed by 7 bases and J by 5 bases, 6 bases remained unmatched. The V gene's germline CDR1 is MNHEY and CDR2 SVGAGI. The CDR3 has 13 amino acids. The CDR3 loop is CASTQGAWYGYTF. The CDR3 region has the DNA TGTGCCAGCACCCAGGGGGCTTGGTATGGCTACACCTTC.

The chain joins TRBV4-1 to TRBJ2-7, with D uncertain. Germline V gene data show CDR1 as MGHRA and CDR2 as YSYEKL. Trimming left V 1 base short and J 4 bases short, with 11 bases between. The CDR3 has 14 amino acids. The CDR3 protein is CASSQGGGGYEQYF. CDR3 nucleotides: TGCGCCAGCAGCCAAGGTGGCGGCGGTTACGAGCAGTACTTC.

This chain connects TRBV27 to TRBJ2-7; 7 bases are a match to TRBD2. Germline V gives CDR1 MNHEY, CDR2 SMNVEV (reference sequence). CDR3 size: 15 residues. V lost 6 bases to trimming and J lost 0 bases; unmatched junction nucleotides: 8. CDR3 residues: CASSTLAVPSYEQYF. The CDR3 DNA follows: TGTGCCAGCAGCACGCTAGCGGTACCCTCCTACGAGCAGTACTTC.

The genes are TRBV9 and TRBJ2-1, with 9 nucleotides matching TRBD2. J lost 3 bases, V lost 3 bases, and 10 bases had no gene match. The CDR3 is made up of 17 amino acids. Germline-derived CDR1 and CDR2 are SGDLS and YYNGEE. The CDR3 sequence is CASSAPLGGRDYNEQFF. CDR3 coding DNA: TGTGCCAGCAGCGCCCCCCTGGGCGGGAGGGACTACAATGAGCAGTTCTTC.

This clone was seen a single time. The CDR3 is CASSSPGTRSSYEQYF. The CDR3 DNA sequence: TGTGCCAGCAGCTCACCCGGGACCCGGAGCTCCTACGAGCAGTACTTC. The chain combines TRBV5-6 with TRBJ2-7, with D possibly being TRBD1 or TRBD2 (5 bases each). Germline loops: CDR1 SGHDT, CDR2 YYEEEE. CDR3 length: 16 amino acids. V was cut by 3 bases and J by 0 bases, with 16 bases left in between.

The V gene is TRBV2, the J gene TRBJ2-2; 11 positions match TRBD2. The V and J ends lost 6 bases and 0 bases, in that order; junction bases with no gene match: 3. CDR3 length equals 16 residues. The germline V gene encodes CDR1 SNHLY and CDR2 FYNNEI. The CDR3 loop reads CASSVSGRANTGELFF. CDR3 nucleotides: TGTGCCAGCAGCGTTAGCGGGAGGGCGAACACCGGGGAGCTGTTTTTT.

The chain couples TRBV9 to TRBJ2-6; 10 nucleotides line up with TRBD2. CDR3 length equals 17 residues. The V gene's germline CDR1 is SGDLS and CDR2 YYNGEE. J was trimmed by 1 base and V by 6 bases; bases with no gene match: 7. Here the CDR3 reads CASNLGLAVSGANVLTF. CDR3 in DNA: TGTGCCAGCAACTTAGGACTAGCGGTATCTGGGGCCAACGTCCTGACTTTC.

This clone was detected a few times. One end of the junction varies from germline; a read error may be responsible. The DNA for the CDR3 is TGTGCCAGCAGACAATCGGGAAGTATGGGTGAGCAGTTCTTC. Encoded protein: CASRQSGSMGEQFF. The V gene is TRBV16, the J gene TRBJ2-1, with D possibly TRBD2 on 5 matching bases. Looked up from germline, CDR1 is KGHSY and CDR2 is FQNENV. CDR3 length: 14 residues.

This clone was seen only once. The chain has TRBV9 and TRBJ2-7; D may be TRBD2 (5 bases). V lost 1 base and J 6 bases, leaving 11 bases between the germline ends. Germline V gene sequence: CDR1 SGDLS, CDR2 YYNGEE. The CDR3 length is 13 residues. The CDR3 reads CASSVNGVGEQYF. Written as DNA, the CDR3 is TGTGCCAGCAGCGTAAACGGGGTGGGCGAGCAGTACTTC.

A word on this clone: This sample includes further DNA sequences coding for the same CDR3. The rearrangement joins TRBV19 to TRBJ2-7; the D is unclear. From germline, CDR1 is LNHDA and CDR2 SQIVND (reference sequence). Trimming removed 0 bases from V and 4 bases from J, with 7 bases in between. This CDR3 region has 13 residues. Here the CDR3 reads CASSIDAEYEQYF. In nucleotides, the CDR3 is TGTGCCAGTAGTATAGATGCTGAGTACGAGCAGTACTTC.

With respect to this clone: Other DNA sequences of this sample code for an identical CDR3. The chain links TRBV27 to TRBJ2-7, with TRBD1 as a possible D gene (6 bases). The CDR3 is 13 residues long. Trimming removed 2 bases from V and 4 bases from J, with 9 bases in between. Germline V gene data show CDR1 as MNHEY and CDR2 as SMNVEV (reference sequence). The CDR3 sequence is CASSLQGNYEQYF. Written as DNA, the CDR3 is TGTGCCAGCAGTTTACAGGGGAATTACGAGCAGTACTTC.

The CDR3 nucleotides are TGCGCCAGCAGCCCCCAGGGGGCCCGCTACGAGCAGTACTTC. Translated, it gives CASSPQGARYEQYF. V usage is TRBV4-1 and J usage is TRBJ2-5; 8 positions agree with TRBD1. With the DNA end fitting TRBJ2-7 better, the J assignment may be wrong. Germline CDR1 reads MGHRA; CDR2 reads YSYEKL. The length of the CDR3 is 14 residues.

The rearrangement uses TRBV4-1 and TRBJ2-5, with D maybe TRBD2 (6 bases). The end of the DNA is better explained by TRBJ2-7, so the J call may be wrong. CDR1 and CDR2 (germline): MGHRA, YSYEKL. This CDR3 is built from 15 residues. The DNA of the CDR3 is TGCGCCAGCAGCCAACGGGACTCCGTTGCCTACGAGCAGTACTTC. Translating gives CASSQRDSVAYEQYF.

The V and J genes are TRBV5-8 and TRBJ2-1; 7 bases agree with TRBD1. V dropped 0 bases and J dropped 8; count of bases not matched to a gene: 5. Germline assignment: CDR1 SGHTS and CDR2 YDEGEE. This CDR3 region has 14 residues. DNA for the CDR3: TGTGCCAGCAGCTTGGGACAGGGTATCCATGAGCAGTTCTTC. It specifies CASSLGQGIHEQFF.

Here the CDR3 DNA reads TGTGCCAGCAGTCCCCTAGGGGCTTTCTTT. It codes for CASSPLGAFF. The V and J genes are TRBV6-1 and TRBJ1-1; no clear D. The germline V gene encodes CDR1 MNHNS and CDR2 SASEGT. V was cut by 5 bases and J by 11 bases, with 9 bases left in between. The CDR3 extends over 10 amino acids.

On this clone: The same CDR3 can be traced to other DNA sequences in this sample. The V and J genes are TRBV11-2 and TRBJ2-7; D unresolved. The CDR3 loop spans 10 amino acids. Germline V gives CDR1 SGHAT, CDR2 FQNNGV. V was clipped by 4 bases and J by 2 bases, with 0 bases between them. CDR3 in amino acids: CASSSYEQYF. In DNA, the CDR3 is TGTGCCAGCAGCTCCTACGAGCAGTACTTC. The full variable domain, rest sourced from reference TRBV11-2 and TRBJ2-7, is EAGVAQSPRYKIIEKRQSVAFWCNPISGHATLYWYQQILGQGPKLLIQFQNNGVVDDSQLPKDRFSAERLKGVDSTLKIQPAKLEDSAVYLCASSSYEQYFGPGTRLTVT.

This sequence joins TRBV7-6 and TRBJ2-7; a weak D match, TRBD2 (5 bases). The germline CDR1 and CDR2 sequences are SGHVS and FNYEAQ. The CDR3 totals 17 residues. V lost 1 base and J 2 bases, leaving 18 bases between the germline ends. CDR3 DNA: TGTGCCAGCAGCTTAGTTGTTGTCGGAGGAAAACCCTACGAGCAGTACTTC. Protein product: CASSLVVVGGKPYEQYF.

Comment on this clone: The same CDR3 can be traced to other DNA sequences in this sample. V and J are TRBV4-1 and TRBJ2-7, with 9 bases lining up with TRBD2. V gave up 0 bases and J gave up 3 bases; unmatched junction bases: 6. Germline assignment: CDR1 MGHRA and CDR2 YSYEKL. This CDR3 is built from 16 residues. The CDR3 region is CASSQDLGTSSYEQYF. The DNA of the CDR3 is TGCGCCAGCAGCCAAGATCTGGGGACTAGCAGCTACGAGCAGTACTTC.

The genes are TRBV27 and TRBJ2-7; 10 nucleotides align to TRBD2. V was pared by 7 bases and J by 4 bases, with 7 bases of the junction left unmatched. Germline V gene sequence: CDR1 MNHEY, CDR2 SMNVEV (reference sequence). The CDR3 has 14 amino acids. In DNA form, the CDR3 reads TGTGCCAGCACCGCTCTAGCGGGGGAATACGAGCAGTACTTC. This gives the protein CASTALAGEYEQYF.

The chain combines TRBV5-6 with TRBJ2-7; 12 positions agree with TRBD2. The CDR3 is 19 residues long. Per germline, CDR1 SGHDT and CDR2 YYEEEE. V was pared by 3 bases and J by 6 bases, with 19 bases of the junction left unmatched. For the CDR3, the DNA is TGTGCCAGCAGCTCCGTCGGGGTACTAGCGGGAGGATTACCGGGCGAGCAGTACTTC. This sequence encodes CASSSVGVLAGGLPGEQYF.

V gene TRBV9 combines with J gene TRBJ2-3; tentative D call: TRBD2 (6 bases). The ends were cut back, 0 bases at V and 3 bases at J, with 11 bases in the middle. The CDR3 covers 15 residues. Germline CDR1 and CDR2: SGDLS and YYNGEE. CDR3 sequence (DNA): TGTGCCAGCAGCGTAGCTCCGGGAGAAACAGATACGCAGTATTTT. It codes for CASSVAPGETDTQYF. Full variable domain (rest looked up from reference TRBV9 and TRBJ2-3): DSGVTQTPKHLITATGQRVTLRCSPRSGDLSVYWYQQSLDQGLQFLIQYYNGEERAKGNILERFSAQQFPDLHSELNLSSLELGDSALYFCASSVAPGETDTQYFGPGTRLTVL.